This T cell receptor beta chain was identified during a study of cytomegalovirus exposure and HLA in healthy donors. Germline V gene lookup returns CDR1 SEHNR and CDR2 FQNEAQ (reference sequence). The CDR3 length is 12 residues. Study outcomes and limitations: Sequencing likely produced, as an artifact, a cluster of highly shared sequence variants. Confirmation was obtained in vitro that a few CMV-associated chains are specific for CMV antigens.

Vbeta (60) and Jbeta (13) primers were used in the PCR. Profiled with immunoSEQ multiplex PCR; TCRdb holds only in-frame clones, not every one. The sample shows 20,000 to 25,000 clones, just under 80% of them seen only once. About this clone: Its antigen is not identified. One end of the junction varies from germline; a read error may be responsible.

The genes are TRBV7-9 and TRBJ2-7, with 8 bases fitting TRBD1. Material: PBMCs. This clonotype was sampled from a male donor in good health and CMV-seronegative. The CDR3 sequence: CSSSLQGAEQYF. The CDR3 coding sequence is TGTTCCAGCAGCTTGCAGGGGGCCGAGCAGTACTTC.